These 20 T cell receptor beta chains came from one sample sequenced in a study of identical twins. TCRdb called the 5' RACE reads again in MiXCR, with one record for every CDR3 protein. Here the sample spans approximately 590,000 distinct CDR3 sequences, more than 9% being singletons. The same sample was also studied in work on yellow fever vaccine responses in identical twins.

The specimen sequenced was PBMCs. The origin of the receptors is a woman between 18 and 30 years old in good health.

This clonotype has more than one count but fewer than ten. V usage is TRBV20-1 and J usage is TRBJ2-3, with a possible D match to TRBD1 (5 bases). The germline V gene has CDR1 DFQATT and CDR2 SNEGSKA (reference sequence). V shed 4 bases and J shed 6 bases, with 20 bases lying between them. This CDR3 is built from 15 residues. The CDR3 nucleotides are TGCAGTGCTAAGGGGTCTCATCCGAAGGGGGATACGCAGTATTTT. Protein sequence: CSAKGSHPKGDTQYF.

The count of this clonotype is one. The gene calls are TRBV4-1 and TRBJ2-5, with 10 bases lining up with TRBD2. Germline CDR1 and CDR2: MGHRA and YSYEKL. The CDR3 extends over 15 amino acids. V gave up 0 bases and J gave up 5 bases; unmatched junction bases: 3. DNA for the CDR3: TGCGCCAGCAGCCAAGAGCGAGCGGGGGGGGAGACCCAGTACTTC. This sequence encodes CASSQERAGGETQYF.

This clonotype was seen only a few times. This chain links TRBV25-1 with TRBJ2-5, with D possibly TRBD1 on 6 matching bases. The germline gives CDR1 MGHDK, CDR2 SYGVNS. V gave up 5 bases and J gave up 1 base, with 14 bases separating them. This CDR3 region has 15 residues. The CDR3, as DNA: TGTGCCAGCAGTTCTTTTCAGGGGCCCCAAGAGACCCAGTACTTC. Protein sequence: CASSSFQGPQETQYF.

This clonotype was counted ten times or more. This chain uses TRBV7-9 with TRBJ2-2, with D unresolved. The CDR3 covers 14 residues. V lost 3 bases, J lost 5 bases, and 10 bases lay in between. Germline assignment: CDR1 SEHNR and CDR2 FQNEAQ (reference sequence). CDR3 sequence (DNA): TGTGCCAGCAGCTTCCCTACAGATACCGGGGAGCTGTTTTTT. This translates into CASSFPTDTGELFF.

This clonotype was seen repeatedly, ten times or more. This chain uses TRBV5-1 with TRBJ2-3; a weak D match, TRBD2 (5 bases). Per the germline V gene, CDR1 is SGHRS and CDR2 is YFSETQ. The CDR3 consists of 14 residues. The ends were cut back, 1 base at V and 0 bases at J, with 6 bases in the middle. CDR3 amino acids: CASSLQRSTDTQYF. In nucleotides, the CDR3 is TGCGCCAGCAGCTTGCAGCGGAGCACAGATACGCAGTATTTT.

This clonotype was observed at least ten times. This chain uses TRBV5-1 with TRBJ2-2; maybe TRBD1 (5 bases). This CDR3 has 14 residues. The ends were cut back, 3 bases at V and 6 bases at J, with 12 bases in the middle. Germline V gene sequence: CDR1 SGHRS, CDR2 YFSETQ. CDR3 region: CASSSFTGSGELFF. The CDR3 nucleotides read TGCGCCAGCAGCTCCTTTACAGGCTCCGGGGAGCTGTTTTTT.

The chain joins TRBV18 to TRBJ2-1; the D gene is possibly TRBD2 (5 bases). The length of the CDR3 is 16 residues. Germline values: CDR1 KGHSH, CDR2 LQKENI. V was trimmed by 4 bases and J by 2 bases, leaving 15 bases between them. DNA for the CDR3: TGTGCCAGCTCACTACCGCGGGCTGGTGCCTACAATGAGCAGTTCTTC. This translates into CASSLPRAGAYNEQFF.

This chain uses TRBV4-3 with TRBJ2-1, with 8 bases that match TRBD2. With 1 base clipped from V and 9 bases from J, the junction kept 14 bases outside the gene matches. The CDR3 extends over 17 amino acids. Germline V gene data show CDR1 as LGHNA and CDR2 as YSLEER. The DNA of the CDR3 is TGCGCCAGCAGCCAAGGTAGTAAGGGACTAGGCAAAAGTGAGCAGTTCTTC. This translates into CASSQGSKGLGKSEQFF.

Only a few counts were recorded for this clonotype. The chain recombines TRBV6-2 or TRBV6-3 with TRBJ2-7, with a weak D call TRBD2 (7 bases). Trimming shortened V by 8 bases and J by 5 bases, and 19 bases separated the two germline ends. In germline, CDR1 is MNHEY, CDR2 SVGEGT. The length of the CDR3 is 14 residues. CDR3 amino acids: CASFKKGGSDEQYF. The CDR3, as DNA: TGTGCCAGCTTTAAAAAGGGGGGGAGCGACGAGCAGTACTTC.

This clonotype was found a few times. The V gene is TRBV6-1, the J gene TRBJ2-7, with 9 bases fitting TRBD2. Germline V gene lookup returns CDR1 MNHNS and CDR2 SASEGT. This CDR3 comprises 15 residues. After removal of 6 bases from V and 2 bases from J, the junction contained 8 bases not matched to a gene. The CDR3 loop reads CASRRETSGPYEQYF. Written as DNA, the CDR3 is TGTGCCAGCAGACGGGAGACTAGCGGTCCCTACGAGCAGTACTTC.

This clonotype was recorded a few times. This sequence joins TRBV6-5 and TRBJ2-7; 11 bases agree with TRBD1. Per germline, CDR1 MNHEY and CDR2 SVGAGI. This CDR3 region has 16 residues. Trimming at V came to 2 bases and at J to 4 bases, leaving 7 bases not matched to a gene. The CDR3 DNA is TGTGCCAGCAGTTACGGACAGGGGGCCGCAAAATACGAGCAGTACTTC. Translating gives CASSYGQGAAKYEQYF.

The V call is TRBV5-1, the J call TRBJ2-5; 7 bases align to TRBD1. The CDR3 has 16 residues. Germline V gene data show CDR1 as SGHRS and CDR2 as YFSETQ. V was clipped by 3 bases and J by 6 bases; unmatched bases: 14. The CDR3 DNA follows: TGCGCCAGCAGCTCCGGACTCAGACAGGGAGAACAGACCCAGTACTTC. As protein: CASSSGLRQGEQTQYF.

As to this clonotype: A junction boundary mismatches the germline segment, possibly from a read error. The V gene is TRBV7-9, the J gene TRBJ2-5; 9 bases fit TRBD1. This CDR3 has 11 amino acids. Germline V gene lookup returns CDR1 SEHNR and CDR2 FQNEAQ (reference sequence). The CDR3 sequence: CASSLKGQGDF. The CDR3 DNA follows: TGTGCCAGCAGCTTGAAGGGACAGGGCGACTTC. The entire variable domain, with the rest obtained from reference TRBV7-9 and TRBJ2-5, is as follows: DTGVSQNPRHKITKRGQNVTFRCDPISEHNRLYWYRQTLGQGPEFLTYFQNEAQLEKSRLLSDRFSAERPKGSFSTLEIQRTEQGDSAMYLCASSLKGQGDFGPGTRLLVL.

This clonotype was recorded a few times. The V and J genes are TRBV7-9 and TRBJ2-7; a weak D match, TRBD2 (5 bases). There are 15 residues in the CDR3. V was pared by 5 bases and J by 3 bases, with 17 bases between. In germline, CDR1 is SEHNR, CDR2 FQNEAQ (reference sequence). CDR3 loop: CASSPREGKNYEQYF. DNA for the CDR3: TGTGCCAGCAGCCCTCGGGAAGGGAAGAACTACGAGCAGTACTTC. Full variable domain (rest looked up from reference TRBV7-9 and TRBJ2-7): DTGVSQNPRHKITKRGQNVTFRCDPISEHNRLYWYRQTLGQGPEFLTYFQNEAQLEKSRLLSDRFSAERPKGSFSTLEIQRTEQGDSAMYLCASSPREGKNYEQYFGPGTRLTVT.

This clonotype has ten or more counts. This chain connects TRBV11-2 to TRBJ2-3; 11 bases fit TRBD2. Germline CDR1 reads SGHAT; CDR2 reads FQNNGV. The CDR3 runs 17 residues. Losses at the gene ends were 5 bases for V and 2 bases for J; bases not matched to a gene: 9. In DNA form, the CDR3 reads TGTGCCAGCAGCCGCGCCGGGACTAGCGGCTACACAGATACGCAGTATTTT. This translates into CASSRAGTSGYTDTQYF.

This clonotype was observed many times. The chain uses TRBV29-1 and TRBJ2-2; D perhaps matches TRBD1 (5 bases). The CDR3 is made up of 13 amino acids. The germline V gene encodes CDR1 SQVTM and CDR2 ANQGSEA. Trimming left V 6 bases short and J 7 bases short, with 15 bases between. The CDR3 coding sequence is TGCAGCGTCCTCAGTGGGGCTCGCGGGGAGCTGTTTTTT. Protein product: CSVLSGARGELFF.

This clonotype was observed at least ten times. The chain employs TRBV20-1 and TRBJ2-5, with D possibly being TRBD1 (6 bases). CDR1 and CDR2 from the germline V gene are DFQATT and SNEGSKA (reference sequence). CDR3 length equals 13 residues. Trimming took 0 bases from V and 6 from J, leaving 11 bases between them. The CDR3 DNA reads as TGCAGTGCTAGAGATCCCAGGGGACAGACCCAGTACTTC. This sequence encodes CSARDPRGQTQYF.

The rearrangement joins TRBV4-1 to TRBJ2-1, with no clear D. Trimming left V 3 bases short and J 12 bases short, with 12 bases between. The CDR3 spans 12 residues. Germline CDR1 is MGHRA and CDR2 is YSYEKL. Here the CDR3 reads CASSHPVMGQFF. CDR3 nucleotide sequence: TGCGCCAGCAGCCATCCCGTCATGGGGCAGTTCTTC.

V gene TRBV12-3 or TRBV12-4 combines with J gene TRBJ2-7; 9 bases are a match to TRBD1. J gave up 7 bases and V 1 base, and 11 bases lay outside the gene matches. The CDR3 sequence is 16 residues long. CDR3 sequence: CASSLEGTGPGGEQYF. The CDR3 coding sequence is TGTGCCAGCAGTTTAGAAGGGACAGGGCCCGGGGGGGAGCAGTACTTC.

Only a few counts were recorded for this clonotype. CDR3 region: CASSQAMGYEQYF. DNA for the CDR3: TGCGCCAGCAGCCAAGCGATGGGCTACGAGCAGTACTTC. The chain couples TRBV4-3 to TRBJ2-7; no clear D gene. Trimming took 1 base from V and 3 from J, leaving 7 bases between them. This CDR3 contains 13 residues. CDR1 LGHNA and CDR2 YSLEER come from the germline V gene.